The 7 T cell receptor beta chains reported below all come from one sample, sequenced in a study of technical replicates of blood from a handful of donors. Here immunoSEQ multiplex PCR was the method, and the copy in TCRdb shows in-frame clones only, minus some. The sample shows tens of thousands of clones, 90% to 95% of them seen only once. Sample: T cells isolated from PBMCs. The receptors here all came from a human donor in good health.

This clone was seen a single time. This rearrangement joins TRBV5-1 to TRBJ2-1; 9 nucleotides align to TRBD2. In germline, CDR1 is SGHRS, CDR2 YFSETQ. The junction had 21 bases not matched to a gene; V was cut back by 2 bases and J by 9 bases. The CDR3 has 19 residues. The CDR3 coding sequence is TGCGCCAGCAGCTTCACCAAGCCTAATCTAGCGGGGCCGGGGGGTGAGCAGTTCTTC. Translated: CASSFTKPNLAGPGGEQFF. Combining the CDR3 with reference TRBV5-1 and TRBJ2-1 gives the whole variable domain KAGVTQTPRYLIKTRGQQVTLSCSPISGHRSVSWYQQTPGQGLQFLFEYFSETQRNKGNFPGRFSGRQFSNSRSEMNVSTLELGDSALYLCASSFTKPNLAGPGGEQFFGPGTRLTVL.

The CDR3 sequence is CASSLRVGQATGELFF. The CDR3 coding sequence is TGCGCCAGCAGCTTGAGGGTCGGACAGGCCACCGGGGAGCTGTTTTTT. The chain carries TRBV5-1 and TRBJ2-2; 7 bases are shared with TRBD1. Germline V gene sequence: CDR1 SGHRS, CDR2 YFSETQ. Trimming took 1 base from V and 4 from J; bases not matched to a gene: 7. There are 16 residues in the CDR3.

This rearrangement joins TRBV6-1 to TRBJ1-5, with D maybe TRBD1 (6 bases). The CDR3 covers 15 residues. In germline, CDR1 is MNHNS, CDR2 SASEGT. The ends were cut back, 5 bases at V and 6 bases at J, with 17 bases in the middle. CDR3 bases: TGTGCCAGCAGTTTACAGGGCCCCTGGTTTCAGCCCCAGCATTTT. Protein product: CASSLQGPWFQPQHF.

CDR3 region: CASGGLARDEQFF. The DNA of the CDR3 is TGTGCCAGCGGGGGACTAGCTCGCGATGAGCAGTTCTTC. The chain links TRBV25-1 to TRBJ2-1; 9 positions agree with TRBD2. The CDR3 runs to 13 residues. Germline CDR1 MGHDK, CDR2 SYGVNS. Germline trimming cut 8 bases from V and 8 bases from J; bases unmatched to any gene: 7.

V usage is TRBV10-1 and J usage is TRBJ2-7; 7 bases fit TRBD1. Germline CDR1 is WNHNN and CDR2 is SYGVQD (reference sequence). The CDR3 has 13 amino acids. V lost 4 bases, J lost 3 bases, and 3 bases stayed unmatched. Here the CDR3 reads CASSGTGLYEQYF. The CDR3 coding sequence is TGCGCCAGCAGTGGGACAGGACTCTACGAGCAGTACTTC.

The chain joins TRBV5-5 to TRBJ2-1; 8 bases agree with TRBD2. The V and J ends lost 5 bases and 1 base, in that order; junction bases with no gene match: 8. Germline V CDR1 and CDR2: SGHKS, YYEKEE (reference sequence). CDR3 size: 16 residues. CDR3 coding DNA: TGTGCCAGCAGGTTGTTATCGGGAGGGTCCTACAATGAGCAGTTCTTC. This encodes CASRLLSGGSYNEQFF.

The V and J genes are TRBV4-1 and TRBJ1-2; D possibly corresponds to TRBD1 (5 bases). Trimming took off 4 bases at V and 0 bases at J, with 12 bases between the two ends. This CDR3 is built from 15 residues. The germline CDR1 and CDR2 sequences are MGHRA and YSYEKL. The chain's CDR3 is CASSLPGGTNYGYTF. CDR3 nucleotide sequence: TGCGCCAGCAGCCTCCCGGGGGGGACTAACTATGGCTACACCTTC.